The rows below give T cell receptor beta chains drawn from one sample of a study of cytomegalovirus exposure and HLA in healthy donors. Repertoires were generated with immunoSEQ multiplex PCR, while TCRdb's copy carries only in-frame clones and drops some. This sample carries tens of thousands of clones, around 71% of them seen once, and the ten largest clones take around 8.4%. Material for sequencing was PBMCs. The receptor source for this set is a man aged 60 to 69 in good health and CMV-seronegative. Both conserved end residues are part of each CDR3. D genes are given only for firm matches. Size tells how often a clone was seen (once, few, many) or the class of an expanded clone, and some rows leave it out.

v_gene,len,j_gene,d_gene,abundance,CDR3nt,CDR3aa
TRBV15,15,TRBJ1-1,.,.,TGTGCCACCAGCACTTACTCGGTGGGTGGGAGTAGGGCTTTCTTT,CATSTYSVGGSRAFF
TRBV9,14,TRBJ2-7,TRBD2,.,TGTGCCAGCAGCGAGGGACTAGACTCCTACGAGCAGTACTTC,CASSEGLDSYEQYF
TRBV11-2,14,TRBJ2-7,TRBD1,.,TGTGCCAGCCGACAGGGCGCTCTCGGTCACGAGCAGTACTTC,CASRQGALGHEQYF
TRBV5-6,12,TRBJ1-4,TRBD1,.,TGTGCCAGCAGCCAGACAGGGGGAAAACTGTTTTTT,CASSQTGGKLFF
TRBV7-9,13,TRBJ1-2,.,.,TGTGCCAGCAGCTTACTTTCAGGTGATGGCTACACCTTC,CASSLLSGDGYTF
TRBV19,14,TRBJ2-1,.,.,TGTGCCAGTAGTATTGCGCAGGTCAGTAGTGAGCAGTTCTTC,CASSIAQVSSEQFF
TRBV2,15,TRBJ2-7,.,.,TGTGCCAGCAGCCCTACAGGGTCGAACCCGGGAGAGCAGTACTTC,CASSPTGSNPGEQYF
TRBV6-5,15,TRBJ1-5,.,.,TGTGCCAGCAGCTCCCCCCGGCAGGGCAATCAGCCCCAGCATTTT,CASSSPRQGNQPQHF
TRBV5-1,18,TRBJ2-7,.,once,TGCGCCAGCAGCTTGGAACGCGGGACGGACAGGAGCTCCTACGAGCAGTACTTC,CASSLERGTDRSSYEQYF
TRBV6-5,15,TRBJ1-3,.,.,TGTGCCAGCAGTTTGCACAGCGGCTCTGGAAACACCATATATTTT,CASSLHSGSGNTIYF
TRBV19,13,TRBJ1-1,.,.,TGTGCCAGTAGTATGGCCGCGGGCACTGAAGCTTTCTTT,CASSMAAGTEAFF
TRBV28,15,TRBJ1-4,TRBD1,few,TGTGCCAGCATCACTTCCGGGACAGGGCTTGAAAAACTGTTTTTT,CASITSGTGLEKLFF
TRBV6-5,13,TRBJ2-3,.,.,TGTGCCAGCAGTTTCGGGAGCACAGATACGCAGTATTTT,CASSFGSTDTQYF
TRBV15,12,TRBJ2-3,.,few,TGTGCCACCAGCAGAGATGCGGATACGCAGTATTTT,CATSRDADTQYF
TRBV7-2,15,TRBJ2-7,TRBD1,.,TGTGCCAGCAGTCAAAACCCGGGACAGTCCTACGAGCAGTACTTC,CASSQNPGQSYEQYF
TRBV6-5,12,TRBJ1-1,TRBD1,.,TGTGCCAGCAGAGCAGGGGGAACTGAAGCTTTCTTT,CASRAGGTEAFF